These T cell receptor beta chains were read from a single sample in a study of CD8 T cells in Susac syndrome. TCRdb ran MiXCR on the immunoSEQ multiplex PCR reads and lists one entry per CDR3 protein. Found here are about 89,000 distinct CDR3 sequences, just under 95% of them singletons; the top ten hold roughly 0.32%. Sequencing was performed on CD8+ T cells from PBMCs. Receptors were obtained from a human donor in good health. Both conserved end residues are part of each CDR3. D genes are given only for firm matches.

- | 12 | TRBJ1-6 | TRBV6-5 | CASKRGGSPLHF
- | 13 | TRBJ2-7 | TRBV2 | CASSDGVSYEQYF
- | 14 | TRBJ2-5 | TRBV7-8 | CASSFQDPRETQYF
TRBD1 | 13 | TRBJ1-6 | TRBV5-6 | CASSPGQARPLHF
- | 17 | TRBJ2-7 | TRBV27 | CASSFIQLRGGGDEQYF
TRBD2 | 16 | TRBJ2-3 | TRBV20-1 | CSARLAGGRGPDTQYF
- | 12 | TRBJ1-1 | TRBV29-1 | CSSRGGMGEAFF
- | 14 | TRBJ1-1 | TRBV5-1 | CASSWGGENTEAFF
TRBD1 | 19 | TRBJ1-1 | TRBV7-3 | CASSPTARDRGARNTEAFF
- | 11 | TRBJ2-7 | TRBV6-1 | CASMEVNEQYF
TRBD1 | 17 | TRBJ2-7 | TRBV3-1 | CASSQEGTGLSSYEQYF
- | 16 | TRBJ2-1 | TRBV6-1 | CASSEAIISSYNEQFF
TRBD2 | 15 | TRBJ2-1 | TRBV3-1 | CASSPGTSGGDEQFF
TRBD1 | 16 | TRBJ1-5 | TRBV2 | CASSEARTGGNQPQHF
TRBD1 | 12 | TRBJ1-1 | TRBV29-1 | CSAKTGTAEAFF
- | 14 | TRBJ2-7 | TRBV6-2/TRBV6-3 | CASSYADGSYEQYF
- | 15 | TRBJ2-7 | TRBV2 | CASSPEDSGSYEQYF
TRBD2 | 12 | TRBJ2-7 | TRBV7-8 | CASTAGTYEQYF
TRBD2 | 15 | TRBJ2-5 | TRBV5-8 | CASSLSGGALETQYF
- | 14 | TRBJ1-1 | TRBV25-1 | CASSEDRIDTEAFF
- | 14 | TRBJ1-5 | TRBV9 | CASSLGEGNQPQHF
- | 12 | TRBJ1-2 | TRBV29-1 | CSVLRGAYGYTF
- | 12 | TRBJ2-1 | TRBV9 | CASSVGYNEQFF
TRBD1 | 13 | TRBJ2-7 | TRBV9 | CASSETGAYEQYF
- | 14 | TRBJ2-7 | TRBV3-1 | CASSQAQGTYEQYF
TRBD2 | 17 | TRBJ2-2 | TRBV6-5 | CASSSPSGGAGTGELFF
- | 15 | TRBJ2-3 | TRBV6-5 | CASSYSQGSTDTQYF
TRBD1 | 15 | TRBJ2-7 | TRBV9 | CASSVSGTEKEGQYF
- | 15 | TRBJ2-3 | TRBV9 | CASSVELGVADTQYF
- | 15 | TRBJ1-1 | TRBV6-6 | CASKTPIVAETEAFF
- | 13 | TRBJ2-1 | TRBV20-1 | CSAARRGRNEQFF
- | 14 | TRBJ2-6 | TRBV29-1 | CSVDAGTGANVLTF
- | 16 | TRBJ2-3 | TRBV9 | CASSARDPKGTDTQYF
- | 14 | TRBJ2-5 | TRBV5-1 | CASSWTAFQETQYF
- | 11 | TRBJ1-2 | TRBV20-1 | CSARPTWGYTF
TRBD1 | 15 | TRBJ2-4 | TRBV15 | CATSRVLGGQNIQYF
- | 16 | TRBJ2-7 | TRBV2 | CASSFNTGKFSYEQYF
- | 11 | TRBJ2-7 | TRBV25-1 | CASSGGYEQYF
- | 15 | TRBJ1-2 | TRBV21-1 | CARRGGGITNYGYTF
TRBD1 | 15 | TRBJ2-3 | TRBV7-3 | CASSLKTGGTDTQYF
- | 14 | TRBJ2-3 | TRBV12-3/TRBV12-4 | CASSRVPSTDTQYF
- | 16 | TRBJ1-5 | TRBV3-1 | CASSQVPGMANQPQHF
TRBD2 | 15 | TRBJ2-2 | TRBV7-9 | CASSLVTAGAGELFF
- | 11 | TRBJ2-1 | TRBV29-1 | CSAGRGGEQFF
- | 11 | TRBJ1-1 | TRBV20-1 | CSAFRNTEAFF
- | 15 | TRBJ1-4 | TRBV3-1 | CASSQVGWSGEKLFF
- | 14 | TRBJ2-2 | TRBV11-2 | CASSLGSAAGELFF
- | 14 | TRBJ1-1 | TRBV27 | CASSDPNMNTEAFF
TRBD1 | 15 | TRBJ1-3 | TRBV5-1 | CASSLDRGYGNTIYF
- | 10 | TRBJ1-2 | TRBV19 | CASSDYGYTF